The present TCR beta chain was sequenced within a study of blood T cell repertoires in COVID-19. The table lists this clone with a few counts. Germline V gene sequence: CDR1 SGHDT, CDR2 YYEEEE. Trimming cost V 0 bases and J 0 bases; bases outside gene matches: 5. The CDR3 is 17 amino acids. Per the authors' pipeline: It was from reference gene primer amplification that nucleated cell counts were estimated. TCRdb's table, derived via immunoSEQ multiplex PCR, lists solely in-frame clones and lacks some. That table is the source of V, J and clone size, and D and trimming were worked out from the DNA. The table records approximately 280,000 clones, more than 85% of them present only once.

The J gene is TRBJ1-5, the V gene TRBV5-6, with TRBD1 matching 8 bases. The TCR was taken from a man aged 35 to 55 with acute or convalescent COVID-19. Sequencing was done on a sample of peripheral blood. The CDR3 here is CASSLEGQGISNQPQHF. In DNA, the CDR3 is TGTGCCAGCAGCTTGGAAGGACAGGGCATTAGCAATCAGCCCCAGCATTTT.